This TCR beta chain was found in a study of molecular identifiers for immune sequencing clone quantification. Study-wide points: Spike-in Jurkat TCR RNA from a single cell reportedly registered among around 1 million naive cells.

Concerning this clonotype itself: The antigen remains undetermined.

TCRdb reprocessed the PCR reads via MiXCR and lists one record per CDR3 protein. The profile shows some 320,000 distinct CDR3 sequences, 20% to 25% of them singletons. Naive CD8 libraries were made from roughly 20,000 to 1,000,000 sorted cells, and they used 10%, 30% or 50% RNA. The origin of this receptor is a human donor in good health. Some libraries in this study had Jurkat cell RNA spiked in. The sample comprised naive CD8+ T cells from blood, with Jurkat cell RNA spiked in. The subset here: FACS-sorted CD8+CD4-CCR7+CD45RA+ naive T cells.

CDR3 coding DNA: TGTGCCAGCAGTTTAGTGGGACAGGGAGGTGCGGGCGAGCAGTACTTC. Encoded protein: CASSLVGQGGAGEQYF. J is TRBJ2-7 and V is TRBV27; 9 positions match TRBD1. There are 16 residues in the CDR3. Germline assignment: CDR1 MNHEY and CDR2 SMNVEV (reference sequence). The V gene end was trimmed by 2 bases and the J gene end by 6 bases; junction bases not matched to a gene: 11.